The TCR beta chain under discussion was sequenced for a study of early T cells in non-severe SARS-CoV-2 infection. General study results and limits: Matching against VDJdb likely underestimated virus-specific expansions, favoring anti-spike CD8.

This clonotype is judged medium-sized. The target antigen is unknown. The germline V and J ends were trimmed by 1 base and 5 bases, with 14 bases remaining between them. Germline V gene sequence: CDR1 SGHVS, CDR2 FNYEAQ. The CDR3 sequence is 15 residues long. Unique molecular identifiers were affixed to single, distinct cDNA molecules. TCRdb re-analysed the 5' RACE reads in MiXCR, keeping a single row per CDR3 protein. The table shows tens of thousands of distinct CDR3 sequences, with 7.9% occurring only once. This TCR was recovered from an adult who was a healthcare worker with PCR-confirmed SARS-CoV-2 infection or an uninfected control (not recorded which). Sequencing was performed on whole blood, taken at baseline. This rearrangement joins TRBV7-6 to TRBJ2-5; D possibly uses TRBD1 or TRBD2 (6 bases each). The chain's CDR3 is CASSLETGADETQYF. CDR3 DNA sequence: TGTGCCAGCAGCTTAGAGACGGGGGCCGACGAGACCCAGTACTTC.